This T cell receptor beta chain was captured by sequencing in a study of CD8 T cells in ankylosing spondylitis. Study-wide findings and caveats: It appeared that ankylosing spondylitis blood was characterized by a TCR beta motif of about eight highly homologous variants. Disease-associated clones were CD8+ and fairly uncommon in peripheral blood. Disease-linked clones were reportedly significantly enriched in matched ankylosing spondylitis synovial fluid.

Germline V gives CDR1 SNHLY, CDR2 FYNNEI. The CDR3 extends over 13 amino acids. V lost 11 bases, J lost 1 base, and 14 bases lay in between. Making use of molecular barcodes, quantitative 5'-RACE generated TCR beta libraries. TCRdb re-derived calls from the 5' RACE reads in MiXCR, one entry per CDR3 protein. The sample includes about 500,000 distinct CDR3 sequences, about 13% of them seen just once. With respect to this clonotype: Its antigen is not identified.

The rearrangement uses TRBV2 and TRBJ1-1; D perhaps matches TRBD1 (5 bases). Sequenced input: blood, either unsorted or a sorted T cell fraction (not recorded which). This clonotype was obtained from a male donor with ankylosing spondylitis. The CDR3 nucleotides are TGTGCCGTGGCGGGGGTCCCGAACACTGAAGCTTTCTTT. Translation gives CAVAGVPNTEAFF.